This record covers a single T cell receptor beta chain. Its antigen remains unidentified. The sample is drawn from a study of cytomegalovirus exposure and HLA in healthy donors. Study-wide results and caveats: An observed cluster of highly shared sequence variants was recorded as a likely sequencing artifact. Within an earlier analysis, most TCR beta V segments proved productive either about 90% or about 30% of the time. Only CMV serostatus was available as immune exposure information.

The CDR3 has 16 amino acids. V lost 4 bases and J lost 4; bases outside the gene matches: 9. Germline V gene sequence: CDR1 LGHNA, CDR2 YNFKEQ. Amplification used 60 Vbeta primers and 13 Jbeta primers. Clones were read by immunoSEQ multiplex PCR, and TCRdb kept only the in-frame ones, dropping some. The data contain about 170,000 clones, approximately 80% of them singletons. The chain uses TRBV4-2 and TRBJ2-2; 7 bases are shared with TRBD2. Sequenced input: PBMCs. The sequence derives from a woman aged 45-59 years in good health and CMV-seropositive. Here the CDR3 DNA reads TGTGCCAGCAGCCTGGAAGCGGGACGTGTCACCGGGGAGCTGTTTTTT. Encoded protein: CASSLEAGRVTGELFF.